These 22 T cell receptor beta chains were all obtained from the same sample, sequenced in a study of CD8 T cells in Susac syndrome. About 0.45 to 1 ug RNA was reverse transcribed with random hexamers. TCRdb used MiXCR to reprocess the immunoSEQ multiplex PCR reads, holding one entry per CDR3 protein. The sample has some 200,000 distinct CDR3 sequences, approximately 94% seen once; the top ten hold roughly 0.098%. The sequencing sample was made of CD4+ T cells from PBMCs. These receptors came from a human donor with Susac syndrome.

The chain uses TRBV2 and TRBJ2-5; TRBD1 agrees at 7 bases. The V segment lost 3 bases and the J segment 10 bases; nucleotides outside the gene matches: 11. Germline V gene sequence: CDR1 SNHLY, CDR2 FYNNEI. The CDR3 spans 14 residues. CDR3 nucleotide sequence: TGTGCCAGCAGTGAGAAGACAGGGCATTCTATCCAGTACTTC. It yields the protein CASSEKTGHSIQYF.

The chain couples TRBV6-5 to TRBJ2-7, with D unresolved. Deletions cut 6 bases from V and 2 bases from J, with 14 bases between. The CDR3 is made up of 14 amino acids. CDR1 is MNHEY, CDR2 SVGAGI, per germline. The CDR3 DNA follows: TGTGCCAGCAGCCTCTCGCAGGTAACCTACGAGCAGTACTTC. It yields the protein CASSLSQVTYEQYF.

The chain recombines TRBV12-3 or TRBV12-4 with TRBJ1-4; 8 bases line up with TRBD1. The CDR3 has 14 amino acids. J lost 10 bases, V lost 6 bases, and 10 bases had no gene match. In nucleotides, the CDR3 is TGTGCCAGCAGGTTACAGGGGGATAGGGGAAAACTGTTTTTT. It encodes CASRLQGDRGKLFF.

The J gene is TRBJ1-1, the V gene TRBV7-2; D unclear. The CDR3 is made up of 14 amino acids. Trimming took off 5 bases at V and 4 bases at J, with 14 bases between the two ends. CDR1 and CDR2 (germline): SGHTA, FQGNSA. Written as DNA, the CDR3 is TGTGCCAGCAGCGTAGAGATAGTCTCCACTGAAGCTTTCTTT. Its protein is CASSVEIVSTEAFF.

This sequence joins TRBV5-5 and TRBJ2-1, with D possibly called TRBD1 or TRBD2 (5 bases each). Germline CDR1 and CDR2: SGHKS and YYEKEE (reference sequence). CDR3 length: 16 amino acids. The V end was cut by 7 bases, the J end by 0 bases, with 17 bases between. The DNA for the CDR3 is TGTGCCAGCGTAGAGGGGCGCCTAAGCTCCTACAATGAGCAGTTCTTC. Encoded protein: CASVEGRLSSYNEQFF.

V and J are TRBV18 and TRBJ1-2; TRBD1 matches 12 bases. V lost 3 bases to trimming and J lost 2 bases; unmatched junction nucleotides: 4. Germline lookup yields CDR1 KGHSH and CDR2 LQKENI. The length of the CDR3 is 16 residues. The CDR3 bases are TGTGCCAGCTCACCCGGGACAGGGGGCAACAACTATGGCTACACCTTC. Its translation: CASSPGTGGNNYGYTF.

The chain couples TRBV18 to TRBJ2-7; 7 bases line up with TRBD2. Trimming removed 2 bases from V and 2 bases from J; junction bases left unmatched: 6. The CDR3 is 15 amino acids. The V gene's germline CDR1 is KGHSH and CDR2 LQKENI. The CDR3 is CASSPGTRGAYEQYF. Written as DNA, the CDR3 is TGTGCCAGCTCACCAGGGACCCGGGGGGCCTACGAGCAGTACTTC.

V and J are TRBV5-1 and TRBJ2-5; 12 bases align to TRBD2. This CDR3 region has 16 residues. Trimming took 0 bases from V and 5 from J; bases not matched to a gene: 5. The germline V gene encodes CDR1 SGHRS and CDR2 YFSETQ. CDR3 amino acids: CASSLASGGAAETQYF. CDR3 nucleotides: TGCGCCAGCAGCTTGGCTAGCGGGGGGGCCGCGGAGACCCAGTACTTC. Based on the CDR3 plus reference TRBV5-1 and TRBJ2-5, the full variable domain is KAGVTQTPRYLIKTRGQQVTLSCSPISGHRSVSWYQQTPGQGLQFLFEYFSETQRNKGNFPGRFSGRQFSNSRSEMNVSTLELGDSALYLCASSLASGGAAETQYFGPGTRLLVL.

CDR3 sequence (DNA): TGTGCCACCAGCAGGGAAGCGGGGGGCACCACAGATACGCAGTATTTT. Translated: CATSREAGGTTDTQYF. V is TRBV15 and J is TRBJ2-3; 9 bases fit TRBD2. V shed 3 bases, J shed 2 bases, and the junction held 6 bases outside the gene matches. The germline V gene encodes CDR1 LNHNV and CDR2 YYDKDF (reference sequence). The CDR3 covers 16 residues. Based on the CDR3 plus reference TRBV15 and TRBJ2-3, the full variable domain is DAMVIQNPRYQVTQFGKPVTLSCSQTLNHNVMYWYQQKSSQAPKLLFHYYDKDFNNEADTPDNFQSRRPNTSFCFLDIRSPGLGDTAMYLCATSREAGGTTDTQYFGPGTRLTVL.

The chain combines TRBV5-4 with TRBJ2-3, with D uncertain. The germline V gene has CDR1 SGHNT and CDR2 YYREEE (reference sequence). Deletions cut 0 bases from V and 3 bases from J, with 11 bases between. This CDR3 is built from 15 residues. CDR3 amino acids: CASSLDTAPTDTQYF. The CDR3 DNA sequence: TGTGCCAGCAGCTTGGATACCGCTCCGACAGATACGCAGTATTTT.

J is TRBJ2-7 and V is TRBV7-9; TRBD1 is a possible D gene (7 bases). V was pared by 7 bases and J by 3 bases, with 13 bases between. Germline values: CDR1 SEHNR, CDR2 FQNEAQ (reference sequence). The CDR3 sequence is 13 residues long. CDR3 nucleotide sequence: TGTGCCAGCATCTCAGGGGGAGGCTACGAGCAGTACTTC. This codes for CASISGGGYEQYF.

V gene TRBV7-9 combines with J gene TRBJ1-2; tentatively, D is TRBD1 (6 bases). There are 17 residues in the CDR3. The germline gives CDR1 SEHNR, CDR2 FQNEAQ (reference sequence). Between the trimmed V and J ends, which lost 5 bases and 4 bases, there was a span of 23 bases. The CDR3 DNA reads as TGTGCCAGCAGCCCTACACAGGGTCGAACGCGGGGCTATGGCTACACCTTC. Protein product: CASSPTQGRTRGYGYTF.

The chain is built from TRBV27 and TRBJ2-1; 12 nucleotides agree with TRBD2. Looked up from germline, CDR1 is MNHEY and CDR2 is SMNVEV (reference sequence). This CDR3 comprises 15 residues. Unmatched junction bases numbered 13, after V lost 4 bases and J lost 15 bases. The CDR3 region is CASSSRTSGTTLPFF. CDR3 in DNA: TGTGCCAGCAGTTCCCGGACTAGCGGGACTACCCTGCCGTTCTTC.

This clonotype came up once. The chain links TRBV30 to TRBJ1-5; D possibly corresponds to TRBD1 (5 bases). Trimming cost V 0 bases and J 7 bases, with 10 bases left between them. Germline CDR1 GTSNPN, CDR2 SVGIG (reference sequence). The CDR3 consists of 13 residues. The CDR3 protein is CAWSVGQGQPQHF. CDR3 nucleotides: TGTGCCTGGAGTGTAGGCCAGGGCCAGCCCCAGCATTTT.

V gene TRBV9 combines with J gene TRBJ1-5; D gene ambiguous. CDR3 size: 14 residues. Germline assignment: CDR1 SGDLS and CDR2 YYNGEE. V lost 3 bases and J lost 2, with 9 bases in between. Here the CDR3 reads CASSADIRNQPQHF. DNA for the CDR3: TGTGCCAGCAGCGCTGACATTCGCAATCAGCCCCAGCATTTT.

This clonotype has more than one count but fewer than ten. The V call is TRBV10-2, the J call TRBJ2-5; D is unclear. This CDR3 is built from 11 residues. In germline, CDR1 is WSHSY, CDR2 SAAADI. V gave up 6 bases and J gave up 5 bases, with 7 bases separating them. This CDR3 is CASRVLETQYF. CDR3 DNA sequence: TGCGCCAGCAGGGTCCTGGAGACCCAGTACTTC.

The V and J genes are TRBV2 and TRBJ2-7, with D perhaps matching TRBD1 (6 bases). Looked up from germline, CDR1 is SNHLY and CDR2 is FYNNEI. The CDR3 is made up of 14 amino acids. V lost 8 bases and J 0 bases, leaving 14 bases between the germline ends. The chain's CDR3 is CASRNDRTSYEQYF. The CDR3 nucleotides read TGTGCCAGCCGAAACGACAGGACCTCCTACGAGCAGTACTTC. The variable domain in full, with the rest retrieved from reference TRBV2 and TRBJ2-7, is EPEVTQTPSHQVTQMGQEVILRCVPISNHLYFYWYRQILGQKVEFLVSFYNNEISEKSEIFDDQFSVERPDGSNFTLKIRSTKLEDSAMYFCASRNDRTSYEQYFGPGTRLTVT.

V usage is TRBV7-9 and J usage is TRBJ2-7; no clear D gene. CDR3 length: 14 residues. CDR1 is SEHNR and CDR2 is FQNEAQ in the germline V gene (reference sequence). V dropped 5 bases and J dropped 8 bases, with 19 bases sitting between them. The CDR3 DNA reads as TGTGCCAGCAGCGTAGGCTCCCCGCCGACCCAGCAGTACTTC. It codes for CASSVGSPPTQQYF.

The genes are TRBV12-3 or TRBV12-4 and TRBJ2-1; D gene unclear. The CDR3 runs 13 residues. Trimming removed 7 bases from V and 0 bases from J, with 7 bases in between. The CDR3 DNA sequence: TGTGCCAGCAAGAAGCCCTCCTACAATGAGCAGTTCTTC. This codes for CASKKPSYNEQFF.

The chain joins TRBV20-1 to TRBJ2-3; D is perhaps TRBD2 (6 bases). This CDR3 is 15 amino acids long. Between the trimmed V and J ends, which lost 2 bases and 2 bases, there was a span of 14 bases. Germline lookup yields CDR1 DFQATT and CDR2 SNEGSKA (reference sequence). For the CDR3, the DNA is TGCAGTGCTAGATTCGGTGGAGGGTACACAGATACGCAGTATTTT. Translating it yields CSARFGGGYTDTQYF.

This clonotype was seen only once. The rearrangement links TRBV12-3 or TRBV12-4 to TRBJ2-2, with D perhaps TRBD1 (5 bases). Trimming stripped 8 bases from V and 7 bases from J, with 11 bases between. This CDR3 contains 12 residues. CDR3 amino acids: CASGQGDGELFF. The CDR3 DNA is TGTGCCAGCGGACAAGGAGACGGGGAGCTGTTTTTT.

The V gene is TRBV20-1, the J gene TRBJ1-2, with D tentatively TRBD1 (5 bases). The germline V and J ends were trimmed by 1 base and 3 bases, with 9 bases remaining between them. Germline lookup yields CDR1 DFQATT and CDR2 SNEGSKA (reference sequence). CDR3 length: 13 amino acids. The CDR3 reads CSARVEGYYGYTF. In nucleotides, the CDR3 is TGCAGTGCTAGAGTGGAGGGGTACTATGGCTACACCTTC.